This T cell receptor beta chain came from a study of cytomegalovirus exposure and HLA in healthy donors. Study overall: Some 85 million unique TCRs, all from HLA-typed donors, were included in an early release of the data.

The CDR3 length is 14 residues. Per germline, CDR1 SGHTA and CDR2 FQGTGA. The V gene lost 5 bases and the J gene lost 1 base, with 11 bases spanning the gap. Findings and limits, study-wide: The authors later found TCR association rates varying by HLA locus, with DRB1 most and HLA-C fewest.

In regard to this clone: Antigen specificity is unknown.

The PCR ran on 60 Vbeta and 13 Jbeta primers. Profiling relied on immunoSEQ multiplex PCR, and the TCRdb table lists in-frame clones only, not all of them. In the table there are some 120,000 clones, over 65% of which are singletons. This chain links TRBV7-3 with TRBJ1-1; D call uncertain. This sequence originates from a man younger than 45 in good health and CMV-seronegative. Sequenced sample: PBMCs. CDR3 sequence: CASSLGFGNTEAFF. CDR3 sequence (DNA): TGTGCCAGCAGCCTCGGGTTTGGGAACACTGAAGCTTTCTTT.